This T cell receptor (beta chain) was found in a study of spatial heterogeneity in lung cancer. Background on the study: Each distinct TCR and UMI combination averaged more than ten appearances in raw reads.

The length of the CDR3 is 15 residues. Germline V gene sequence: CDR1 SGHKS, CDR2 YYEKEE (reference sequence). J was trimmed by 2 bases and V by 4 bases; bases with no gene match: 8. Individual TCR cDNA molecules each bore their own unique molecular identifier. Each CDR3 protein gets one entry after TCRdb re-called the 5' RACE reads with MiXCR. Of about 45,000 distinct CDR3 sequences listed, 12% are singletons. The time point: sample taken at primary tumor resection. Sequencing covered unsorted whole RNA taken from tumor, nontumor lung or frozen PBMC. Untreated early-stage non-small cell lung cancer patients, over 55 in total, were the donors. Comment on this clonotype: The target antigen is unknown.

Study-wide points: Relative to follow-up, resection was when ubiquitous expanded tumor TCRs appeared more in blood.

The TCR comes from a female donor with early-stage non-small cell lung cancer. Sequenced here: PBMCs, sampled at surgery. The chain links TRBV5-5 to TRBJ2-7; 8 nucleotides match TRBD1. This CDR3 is CASSPMRDRTYEQYF. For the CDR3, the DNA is TGTGCCAGCAGCCCCATGCGGGACAGGACCTACGAGCAGTACTTC.